This TCR beta chain was identified during a study of shared T cell receptors in the human thymus. Clones were read by immunoSEQ multiplex PCR, and TCRdb kept only the in-frame ones, dropping some. Counted here are about 380,000 clones, 85% to 95% occurring once; the ten biggest clones make up roughly 0.02%. This CDR3 contains 15 residues. CDR1 SGDLS and CDR2 YYNGEE come from the germline V gene. V lost 3 bases and J lost 4; bases outside the gene matches: 4. Sequencing input: thymocytes. This TCR derives from a human donor. The chain combines TRBV9 with TRBJ2-7; 13 positions match TRBD2. CDR3 DNA: TGTGCCAGCAGCGCACTAGCGGGAGGGTTTTACGAGCAGTACTTC. Its translation is CASSALAGGFYEQYF. Based on the CDR3 plus reference TRBV9 and TRBJ2-7, the full variable domain is DSGVTQTPKHLITATGQRVTLRCSPRSGDLSVYWYQQSLDQGLQFLIQYYNGEERAKGNILERFSAQQFPDLHSELNLSSLELGDSALYFCASSALAGGFYEQYFGPGTRLTVT.